Presented here are 10 T cell receptor beta chains from one specimen sequenced in a study of identical twins. One entry per CDR3 protein, called by TCRdb with MiXCR from the 5' RACE reads. The data hold a few hundred thousand distinct CDR3 sequences, with 8.5% to 10% observed a single time. The source material was naive T cells sorted from blood. All receptors derive from a woman aged 50 to 65 in good health.

This clonotype appeared a few times. This sequence joins TRBV12-3 or TRBV12-4 and TRBJ1-1; D is unresolved. The V end lost 8 bases, the J end lost 11 bases, and 15 bases lay between the germline ends. CDR3 length equals 11 residues. CDR3 DNA sequence: TGTGCCAGCTTGACTGGGAGTCGGGCTTTCTTT. Its translation is CASLTGSRAFF.

This clonotype was picked up many times. The chain couples TRBV5-1 to TRBJ2-7, with D maybe TRBD2 (5 bases). Germline loops: CDR1 SGHRS, CDR2 YFSETQ. V was trimmed by 1 base and J by 2 bases, leaving 7 bases between them. The CDR3 length is 13 residues. CDR3 nucleotides: TGCGCCAGCAGCTTGCGGGGTACCTACGAGCAGTACTTC. Its translation: CASSLRGTYEQYF.

This clonotype has only a few counts. V and J are TRBV5-1 and TRBJ2-5; possible D gene TRBD2, 7 bases. In germline, CDR1 is SGHRS, CDR2 YFSETQ. The CDR3 extends over 14 amino acids. Trimming left V 3 bases short and J 4 bases short, with 13 bases between. As DNA, the CDR3 is TGCGCCAGCAGCTCCATGGGGGGGCCAGAGACCCAGTACTTC. Amino acids: CASSSMGGPETQYF. Together with reference TRBV5-1 and TRBJ2-5, the CDR3 gives the full variable domain: KAGVTQTPRYLIKTRGQQVTLSCSPISGHRSVSWYQQTPGQGLQFLFEYFSETQRNKGNFPGRFSGRQFSNSRSEMNVSTLELGDSALYLCASSSMGGPETQYFGPGTRLLVL.

This clonotype was counted a few times. This chain links TRBV20-1 with TRBJ1-2; TRBD1 might be the D (6 bases). Germline CDR1 reads DFQATT; CDR2 reads SNEGSKA (reference sequence). The CDR3 has 11 amino acids. V gave up 1 base and J gave up 8 bases, with 8 bases separating them. CDR3 nucleotides: TGCAGTGCTAGAGCCCAGGGGGGCTACACCTTC. This sequence encodes CSARAQGGYTF.

Ten or more counts support this clonotype. This rearrangement joins TRBV12-3 or TRBV12-4 to TRBJ2-6; TRBD1 aligns across 9 bases. The ends lost 5 bases at V and 3 bases at J; junction bases unmatched: 14. CDR3 length: 19 residues. The CDR3 DNA is TGTGCCAGCAGTACCGATACAGGGGGCGCTGGGGGTGGGGCCAACGTCCTGACTTTC. This sequence encodes CASSTDTGGAGGGANVLTF.

This clonotype came up a few times. The chain couples TRBV12-5 to TRBJ2-5; weak D call: TRBD1 (6 bases). CDR3 length: 14 amino acids. V was pared by 5 bases and J by 2 bases, with 12 bases between. Germline lookup yields CDR1 LGHNT and CDR2 FRNRAP. The CDR3 reads CASGPGQTQETQYF. In DNA form, the CDR3 reads TGTGCTAGTGGTCCAGGACAGACGCAAGAGACCCAGTACTTC.

This clonotype was counted only a few times. CDR3 sequence reads: CASSRPGQQETQYF. In DNA form, the CDR3 reads TGTGCCAGCAGTCGTCCGGGACAACAAGAGACCCAGTACTTC. V usage is TRBV7-2 and J usage is TRBJ2-5; a weak D match, TRBD1 (6 bases). Germline lookup yields CDR1 SGHTA and CDR2 FQGNSA. This CDR3 comprises 14 residues. Trimming stripped 6 bases from V and 2 bases from J, with 13 bases between. Looking up the rest from reference TRBV7-2 and TRBJ2-5 gives the full variable domain: GAGVSQSPSNKVTEKGKDVELRCDPISGHTALYWYRQSLGQGLEFLIYFQGNSAPDKSGLPSDRFSAERTGGSVSTLTIQRTQQEDSAVYLCASSRPGQQETQYFGPGTRLLVL.

This clonotype was seen a single time. The rearrangement uses TRBV6-5 and TRBJ2-1, with D uncertain. This CDR3 has 14 amino acids. The ends were cut back, 6 bases at V and 0 bases at J, with 9 bases in the middle. The germline V gene has CDR1 MNHEY and CDR2 SVGAGI. The CDR3 loop reads CASRLQRSYNEQFF. The CDR3 DNA reads as TGTGCCAGCAGACTACAGCGCTCCTACAATGAGCAGTTCTTC.

This clonotype was observed a handful of times. V and J are TRBV7-9 and TRBJ2-2, with D perhaps being TRBD1 or TRBD2 (5 bases each). With 5 bases removed from V and 6 bases from J, the gap between germline ends came to 13 bases. The CDR3 loop spans 14 amino acids. Germline assignment: CDR1 SEHNR and CDR2 FQNEAQ (reference sequence). The CDR3 sequence: CASSHWGKAGELFF. The CDR3 DNA follows: TGTGCCAGCAGCCACTGGGGGAAGGCCGGGGAGCTGTTTTTT. Together with reference TRBV7-9 and TRBJ2-2, the CDR3 gives the full variable domain: DTGVSQNPRHKITKRGQNVTFRCDPISEHNRLYWYRQTLGQGPEFLTYFQNEAQLEKSRLLSDRFSAERPKGSFSTLEIQRTEQGDSAMYLCASSHWGKAGELFFGEGSRLTVL.

This clonotype has at least ten counts. The chain carries TRBV5-4 and TRBJ2-1; the match to TRBD2 covers 11 bases. The CDR3 loop spans 16 amino acids. Germline CDR1 SGHNT, CDR2 YYREEE (reference sequence). V was pared by 4 bases and J by 0 bases, with 3 bases of the junction left unmatched. This chain's CDR3 is CASSGTSGSSYNEQFF. Written as DNA, the CDR3 is TGTGCCAGCAGCGGAACTAGCGGGAGCTCCTACAATGAGCAGTTCTTC. The full variable domain, its missing parts supplied by reference TRBV5-4 and TRBJ2-1, is ETGVTQSPTHLIKTRGQQVTLRCSSQSGHNTVSWYQQALGQGPQFIFQYYREEENGRGNFPPRFSGLQFPNYSSELNVNALELDDSALYLCASSGTSGSSYNEQFFGPGTRLTVL.